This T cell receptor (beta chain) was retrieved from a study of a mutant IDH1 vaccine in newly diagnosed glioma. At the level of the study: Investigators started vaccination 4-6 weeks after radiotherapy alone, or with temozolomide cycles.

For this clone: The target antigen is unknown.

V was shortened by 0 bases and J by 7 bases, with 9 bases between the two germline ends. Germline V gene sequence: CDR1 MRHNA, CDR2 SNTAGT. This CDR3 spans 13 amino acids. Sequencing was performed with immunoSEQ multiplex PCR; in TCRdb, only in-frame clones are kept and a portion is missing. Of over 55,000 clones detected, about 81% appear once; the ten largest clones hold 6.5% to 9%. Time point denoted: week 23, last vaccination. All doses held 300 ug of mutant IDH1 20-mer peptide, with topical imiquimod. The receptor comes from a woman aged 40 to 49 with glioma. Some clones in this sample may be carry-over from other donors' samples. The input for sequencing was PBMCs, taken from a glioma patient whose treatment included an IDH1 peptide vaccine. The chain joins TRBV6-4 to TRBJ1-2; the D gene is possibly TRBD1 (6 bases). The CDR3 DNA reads TGTGCCAGCAGTGACTCGGGGGCTATTGGCTACACCTTC. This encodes CASSDSGAIGYTF.